This T cell receptor (beta chain) was observed in a study of T-cell reconstitution after alpha-beta-depleted transplantation in children. Study-level findings and limits: At around two months after transplant, the alpha-beta T cells were reportedly derived from several hundred expanded clones that came from non-depleted graft cells. A year had passed since transplant, and T-cell counts and diversity by then came mostly from newly produced T cells. High day-60 TCRbeta diversity in some patients came from surviving recipient T cells and thymic progenitors.

Unique molecular identifiers tagged the TCRbeta library. TCRdb called the PCR reads again in MiXCR, with one record for every CDR3 protein. This table has fewer than 700,000 distinct CDR3 sequences, 13% appearing once. This clonotype showed up just a few times. The antigen remains unidentified. CDR1 is SNHLY and CDR2 is FYNNEI in the germline V gene. Trimming cost V 2 bases and J 2 bases; bases outside gene matches: 3. The CDR3 covers 17 residues. The material sequenced was PBMCs, mostly from graft donor cells, taken 360 days after TCRalphabeta/CD19-depleted stem cell transplant. J is TRBJ2-3 and V is TRBV2; TRBD2 matches 14 bases. The origin of this receptor is a male patient between 5 and 17 years old who had a stem cell transplant for acute myeloid leukemia, so the T cells may come from the graft donor. CDR3 coding DNA: TGTGCCAGCAGTGAACTGACTAGCGGGAGGGCCACAGATACGCAGTATTTT. Its protein is CASSELTSGRATDTQYF.